This is a list of T cell receptor beta chains from one sample in a study of CXCR3-negative and CXCR3-positive naive CD8 T cells. TCRdb reprocessed the 5' RACE reads and keeps a single row for each CDR3 protein, giving no DNA. The listing records some 130,000 distinct CDR3 sequences. The sequencing sample was made of naive CXCR3+ CD8+ T cells from blood. All receptors come from a human donor in good health. Some clones in this sample may be carry-over from other donors' samples. The CDR3 runs from the conserved cysteine through the conserved F or W. Each record gives: V gene, J gene, CDR3 protein.

V: TRBV12-3/TRBV12-4
J: TRBJ2-1
CDR3: CASSFGLAGEYNEQFF

V: TRBV7-9
J: TRBJ2-5
CDR3: CASRSSAETQYF

V: TRBV29-1
J: TRBJ2-2
CDR3: CSVYGQGANTGELFF

V: TRBV9
J: TRBJ2-1
CDR3: CASSGRDRAYNEQFF

V: TRBV13
J: TRBJ1-1
CDR3: CASSLGFGDTEAFF

V: TRBV19
J: TRBJ2-3
CDR3: CATKWNSASTDTQYF

V: TRBV9
J: TRBJ2-1
CDR3: CASSVEGTSEDEQFF

V: TRBV5-1
J: TRBJ2-1
CDR3: CASSLAGGLNEQFF

V: TRBV7-3
J: TRBJ2-3
CDR3: CASSLLGGGTDTQYF

V: TRBV13
J: TRBJ1-1
CDR3: CASSQPMNTEAFF

V: TRBV29-1
J: TRBJ2-7
CDR3: CSAAGLLGGQYF

V: TRBV27
J: TRBJ2-4
CDR3: CASSPVWGLAKNIQYF

V: TRBV7-9
J: TRBJ2-3
CDR3: CASSFPTGSEDTQYF

V: TRBV30
J: TRBJ1-1
CDR3: CAWSVLASTEAFF

V: TRBV28
J: TRBJ2-1
CDR3: CASAPWTSGRGEQFF

V: TRBV28
J: TRBJ2-7
CDR3: CASSLRQGQYF